A selection of T cell receptor beta chains follows, all from one sample in a study of cytomegalovirus exposure and HLA in healthy donors. Using immunoSEQ multiplex PCR, the repertoire was profiled, and TCRdb retains in-frame clones only, with some absent. The data show more than 95,000 clones, around 69% seen once. The source material was PBMCs. Receptor source: a man over 45 in good health and CMV-seropositive. Both conserved end residues are part of each CDR3. The order of the fields is CDR3 length, J gene, V gene, clone size, D gene, CDR3 DNA, CDR3 protein. The D gene is left open where the match is weak. Clone size is stated in some rows and not others, as once, few, many or a class when expanded.

16 TRBJ2-5 TRBV11-3 NA TRBD1 TGTGCCAGCAGCTTCCTGGGGGTGGACAGGGCGAAGACCCAGTACTTC CASSFLGVDRAKTQYF
15 TRBJ1-3 TRBV15 few NA TGTGCCACCAGCTCTCACTCCGTTGAGGGAAACACCATATATTTT CATSSHSVEGNTIYF
14 TRBJ2-7 TRBV5-8 NA TRBD2 TGTGCCAGCAGCCGAGGACTAGCGGGAGTAGAGCAGTACTTC CASSRGLAGVEQYF
15 TRBJ2-1 TRBV29-1 few TRBD2 TGCAGCGTTGAAGCGGGGACTAGGACAAGAAATGAGCAGTTCTTC CSVEAGTRTRNEQFF
14 TRBJ2-7 TRBV18 NA TRBD1 TGTGCCAGCCCACCACAGGGGGCGGCCTACGAGCAGTACTTC CASPPQGAAYEQYF
14 TRBJ2-7 TRBV11-2 NA NA TGTGCCAGCAGCTTAAATGAAGGGGCCTACGAGCAGTACTTC CASSLNEGAYEQYF
14 TRBJ1-5 TRBV5-6 NA NA TGTGCCAGCAGCTTCAGAGGGTCCAATCAGCCCCAGCATTTT CASSFRGSNQPQHF
16 TRBJ2-3 TRBV15 NA TRBD1 TGTGCCACCAGCAGAGATGGGGGACAGACTACAGATACGCAGTATTTT CATSRDGGQTTDTQYF
15 TRBJ1-5 TRBV11-2 few NA TGTGCCAGCAGCTTAGAGGGGAGGGGTAATCAGCCCCAGCATTTT CASSLEGRGNQPQHF
17 TRBJ1-6 TRBV4-3 NA TRBD1 TGCGCCAGCAGCCAAGACAGGACAGGGGCCTTGATATCCCCCCTCCACTTT CASSQDRTGALISPLHF
12 TRBJ1-2 TRBV19 once NA TGTGCCAGTAGTATTCGGGGCTATGGCTACACCTTC CASSIRGYGYTF
13 TRBJ2-1 TRBV27 NA NA TGTGCCACCCGAGGAGGGGAAGGCAATGAGCAGTTCTTC CATRGGEGNEQFF
15 TRBJ2-1 TRBV7-6 once NA TGTGCCAGCAGCCAAGGGGAGGCAGCCTACAATGAGCAGTTCTTC CASSQGEAAYNEQFF